This T cell receptor beta chain was found in a study of T cells after yellow fever vaccination. 5'RACE template switching generated TCR cDNA, adding a universal primer site and UMIs. One entry per CDR3 protein results from TCRdb running MiXCR on the 5' RACE reads. The data contain around 300,000 distinct CDR3 sequences, approximately 4% of them singletons. Whole-study findings and limits: Reappearance after the booster was observed for most primary-vaccination clones (roughly 95% CD4, about 91% CD8).

Trimming removed 5 bases at V and 5 bases at J, with 18 bases between. The CDR3 loop spans 16 amino acids. Germline assignment: CDR1 SGHVS and CDR2 FQNEAQ. On this clonotype itself: Its cognate antigen is unknown.

J is TRBJ2-2 and V is TRBV7-8; tentative D call: TRBD1 (6 bases). Sample: PBMCs, taken 15 days after the yellow fever booster vaccination. The clonotype comes from a man between 18 and 35 years old who received the YFV17D yellow fever vaccine. The CDR3 DNA reads TGTGCCAGCAGCCCACCGTGGACAGCATCAACCGGGGAGCTGTTTTTT. Translation: CASSPPWTASTGELFF.